This T cell receptor beta chain was identified during a study of OX40 agonist ivuxolimab in advanced cancers. Study as a whole: A mean age of around 63 years, range roughly 23 to 85, was recorded, and over 65% were male.

Germline CDR1 and CDR2: SGHNT and YENEEA. Between the trimmed V and J ends, which lost 5 bases and 3 bases, there was a span of 13 bases. The CDR3 runs to 14 residues. Clones were sequenced by immunoSEQ multiplex PCR, and TCRdb holds only the in-frame ones, with some missing. The sample lists 50,000 to 75,000 clones, 80% to 90% occurring once. This receptor was obtained from an adult with an advanced solid tumor such as melanoma, head and neck, liver or kidney cancer. This specimen was CD4+ or CD8+ T cells sorted from blood, taken in a trial of the OX40 agonist ivuxolimab. This sequence joins TRBV11-3 and TRBJ2-5; D might be TRBD1 or TRBD2, each matching 6 bases. The chain's CDR3 is CASSPRDKKETQYF. The CDR3 DNA reads TGTGCCAGCAGCCCGCGGGACAAAAAAGAGACCCAGTACTTC.